Below are 21 T cell receptor beta chains sequenced from a single sample in a study of blood T cell repertoires in COVID-19. Some clones are missing from TCRdb's copy, which holds only in-frame ones; the method was immunoSEQ multiplex PCR. This table holds approximately 280,000 clones, 70% to 85% found once. Input material: peripheral blood. These receptors originate from a human donor with COVID-19, enrolled during active disease. The donor label of this sample is uncertain.

This chain joins TRBV18 and TRBJ1-1; D is unresolved. Germline values: CDR1 KGHSH, CDR2 LQKENI. The germline V and J ends were trimmed by 2 bases and 5 bases, with 9 bases remaining between them. The CDR3 loop spans 13 amino acids. The CDR3: CASSPGSLTEAFF. The CDR3 DNA reads as TGTGCCAGCTCACCAGGGAGTTTGACTGAAGCTTTCTTT.

Remarks on this clone: The same CDR3 arises from other DNA sequences in this sample as well. The chain employs TRBV28 and TRBJ1-2; D ambiguous. Between the trimmed V and J ends, which lost 2 bases and 3 bases, there was a span of 4 bases. Germline V lookup: CDR1 MDHEN, CDR2 SYDVKM. This CDR3 contains 12 residues. The CDR3 is CASSLRDYGYTF. The CDR3 bases are TGTGCCAGCAGTTTACGGGACTATGGCTACACCTTC.

The V call is TRBV9, the J call TRBJ1-1; 10 bases fit TRBD1. Germline-derived CDR1 and CDR2 are SGDLS and YYNGEE. With 4 bases clipped from V and 11 bases from J, the junction kept 8 bases outside the gene matches. The CDR3 sequence is 13 residues long. Here the CDR3 reads CASSTTGGAFAFF. The CDR3 coding sequence is TGTGCCAGCAGCACGACAGGGGGCGCTTTTGCTTTCTTT.

Only a few counts were recorded for this clone. This sequence joins TRBV28 and TRBJ2-7; the match to TRBD1 covers 7 bases. V lost 10 bases and J lost 5; bases outside the gene matches: 2. This CDR3 is built from 10 residues. Per the germline V gene, CDR1 is MDHEN and CDR2 is SYDVKM. The CDR3 sequence: CATQGDEQYF. In DNA, the CDR3 is TGTGCCACTCAGGGGGACGAGCAGTACTTC.

The chain employs TRBV7-9 and TRBJ1-2; D unresolved. Trimming took 0 bases from V and 4 from J, leaving 21 bases between them. The length of the CDR3 is 18 residues. Germline V gene lookup returns CDR1 SEHNR and CDR2 FQNEAQ (reference sequence). CDR3: CASSLAGVGGSLLYGYTF. The CDR3 nucleotides read TGTGCCAGCAGCTTAGCAGGTGTAGGAGGGTCATTACTCTATGGCTACACCTTC.

The chain joins TRBV9 to TRBJ1-6; the D is unclear. V was cut by 0 bases and J by 0 bases, with 13 bases left in between. Germline V gene lookup returns CDR1 SGDLS and CDR2 YYNGEE. The CDR3 runs 18 residues. The CDR3 protein is CASSVEDNLGSYNSPLHF. The CDR3 nucleotides read TGTGCCAGCAGCGTAGAAGACAATCTCGGCTCCTATAATTCACCCCTCCACTTT.

A remark on this clone: The sample contains more than one DNA sequence encoding this CDR3. This chain links TRBV18 with TRBJ2-5, with D perhaps matching TRBD2 (6 bases). CDR1 is KGHSH, CDR2 LQKENI, per germline. The CDR3 has 13 residues. Trimming took off 6 bases at V and 1 base at J, with 9 bases between the two ends. The CDR3 coding sequence is TGTGCCAGCTCCCGGGACTTCCAAGAGACCCAGTACTTC. It is translated as CASSRDFQETQYF.

V gene TRBV15 combines with J gene TRBJ2-1; D perhaps matches TRBD2 (6 bases). V lost 0 bases, J lost 7 bases, and 19 bases lay in between. Germline values: CDR1 LNHNV, CDR2 YYDKDF (reference sequence). CDR3 size: 17 residues. CDR3: CATSRDRRIAVGNEQFF. CDR3 in DNA: TGTGCCACCAGCAGAGATCGGAGGATAGCGGTCGGGAATGAGCAGTTCTTC.

This clone was seen once. The chain is built from TRBV2 and TRBJ1-1; the D is unclear. The V and J ends lost 6 bases and 1 base respectively, with 9 bases between them. This CDR3 has 13 residues. Germline lookup yields CDR1 SNHLY and CDR2 FYNNEI. CDR3 coding DNA: TGTGCCAGCAGGGTTGAGGCGAACACTGAAGCTTTCTTT. Protein sequence: CASRVEANTEAFF.

The chain uses TRBV28 and TRBJ2-7, with a tentative D call TRBD2 (7 bases). V lost 4 bases and J lost 7, with 14 bases in between. Germline V gene sequence: CDR1 MDHEN, CDR2 SYDVKM. This CDR3 has 13 residues. This CDR3 is CASSYGGRREQYF. DNA of the CDR3: TGTGCCAGCAGTTACGGGGGGCGAAGGGAGCAGTACTTC.

V usage is TRBV6-5 and J usage is TRBJ2-5; TRBD2 might be the D (6 bases). In germline, CDR1 is MNHEY, CDR2 SVGAGI. Trimming took 0 bases from V and 3 from J, leaving 11 bases between them. CDR3 size: 15 residues. The chain's CDR3 is CASSYSAGGKETQYF. In DNA form, the CDR3 reads TGTGCCAGCAGTTACTCGGCTGGGGGGAAAGAGACCCAGTACTTC.

This clone was seen more than once but under ten times. V is TRBV30 and J is TRBJ1-1, with 8 bases fitting TRBD1. This CDR3 spans 14 amino acids. Germline-derived CDR1 and CDR2 are GTSNPN and SVGIG (reference sequence). With V trimmed by 4 bases and J by 8 bases, 12 bases remained unmatched. The CDR3 spells CAWNPGTGIMEAFF. Written as DNA, the CDR3 is TGTGCCTGGAACCCCGGGACAGGCATAATGGAAGCTTTCTTT.

The chain couples TRBV28 to TRBJ1-4, with a tentative D call TRBD1 (6 bases). This CDR3 region has 15 residues. Trimming took off 6 bases at V and 14 bases at J, with 25 bases between the two ends. In germline, CDR1 is MDHEN, CDR2 SYDVKM. As DNA, the CDR3 is TGTGCCAGCAGCTTGGCCCGACAGGTCCGATGGGTTCTGTTTTTT. It codes for CASSLARQVRWVLFF.

This clone was counted only a few times. The chain combines TRBV19 with TRBJ2-5; a possible D gene is TRBD2 (6 bases). V lost 3 bases to trimming and J lost 1 base, with 9 bases between them. Per the germline V gene, CDR1 is LNHDA and CDR2 is SQIVND (reference sequence). The CDR3 consists of 14 residues. CDR3 DNA sequence: TGTGCCAGTAGTATTAGCGGAACCCAAGAGACCCAGTACTTC. Its translation is CASSISGTQETQYF.

This clone was detected a few times. The chain recombines TRBV7-8 with TRBJ1-2; 9 positions agree with TRBD1. The CDR3 runs 16 residues. The germline CDR1 and CDR2 sequences are SGHVS and FQNEAQ. After removal of 1 base from V and 10 bases from J, the junction contained 13 bases not matched to a gene. The CDR3 region has the DNA TGTGCCAGCAGCTTAGGTCCCGGGACAGGGCCCCTCGTCTACACCTTC. Protein: CASSLGPGTGPLVYTF.

The V and J genes are TRBV3-1 (or the pseudogene TRBV3-2) and TRBJ2-7, with 9 bases that match TRBD1. The CDR3 spans 14 residues. Germline V CDR1 and CDR2: LGHDT, YNNKEL (reference sequence). V was clipped by 5 bases and J by 6 bases; unmatched bases: 8. CDR3 sequence reads: CASSTTGTGSEQYF. The CDR3 bases are TGTGCCAGCAGCACAACCGGGACAGGGAGCGAGCAGTACTTC.

V is TRBV6-5 and J is TRBJ1-5; TRBD1 matches 8 bases. V lost 4 bases and J lost 6; bases outside the gene matches: 5. Looked up from germline, CDR1 is MNHEY and CDR2 is SVGAGI. The CDR3 contains 14 residues. The DNA of the CDR3 is TGTGCCAGCAGTTCCAGGACAGGGTCTCAGCCCCAGCATTTT. This encodes CASSSRTGSQPQHF.

DNA for the CDR3: TGTGCCAGCAGCGTAGGGGGAGGGCCGGGCAATGAGCAGTTCTTC. It encodes CASSVGGGPGNEQFF. This rearrangement joins TRBV9 to TRBJ2-1; 7 bases are shared with TRBD2. V lost 0 bases to trimming and J lost 6 bases; unmatched junction nucleotides: 6. Germline V CDR1 and CDR2: SGDLS, YYNGEE. The CDR3 consists of 15 residues.

V and J are TRBV28 and TRBJ1-2; D unclear. The CDR3 covers 10 residues. The germline V gene has CDR1 MDHEN and CDR2 SYDVKM. Trimming removed 10 bases from V and 5 bases from J, with 8 bases in between. The CDR3 loop reads CATGSYGYTF. The CDR3 DNA is TGTGCCACCGGGAGTTATGGCTACACCTTC.

V is TRBV5-5 and J is TRBJ2-5, with D perhaps TRBD2 (6 bases). V lost 4 bases and J lost 2, with 15 bases in between. The CDR3 covers 15 residues. Germline V gives CDR1 SGHKS, CDR2 YYEKEE (reference sequence). The CDR3 sequence: CASSLRVAVQETQYF. The CDR3 DNA reads TGTGCCAGCAGCCTAAGGGTAGCGGTTCAAGAGACCCAGTACTTC.

This clone showed up just a few times. The chain joins TRBV19 to TRBJ2-7; D unresolved. Germline V gives CDR1 LNHDA, CDR2 SQIVND (reference sequence). Trimming left V 3 bases short and J 3 bases short, with 9 bases between. The length of the CDR3 is 13 residues. CDR3 residues: CASSMPPGYEQYF. In DNA, the CDR3 is TGTGCCAGTAGTATGCCCCCGGGCTACGAGCAGTACTTC. Full variable domain (rest looked up from reference TRBV19 and TRBJ2-7): DGGITQSPKYLFRKEGQNVTLSCEQNLNHDAMYWYRQDPGQGLRLIYYSQIVNDFQKGDIAEGYSVSREKKESFPLTVTSAQKNPTAFYLCASSMPPGYEQYFGPGTRLTVT.